A single sample is the source of the 22 T cell receptor beta chains below, sequenced in a study of technical replicates of blood from a handful of donors. Only in-frame clones appear in the TCRdb table, and some are missing; sequencing was by immunoSEQ multiplex PCR. Among about 100,000 clones listed, approximately 95% were seen once. The specimen was T cells isolated from PBMCs. The receptors derive from a human donor in good health.

This sequence joins TRBV10-3 and TRBJ2-7; D is unclear. CDR1 is ENHRY, CDR2 SYGVKD, per germline. Trimming shortened V by 0 bases and J by 3 bases, and 9 bases separated the two germline ends. CDR3 length equals 14 residues. DNA for the CDR3: TGTGCCATCAGTGAGTCTCAGCGTGGCTACGAGCAGTACTTC. This codes for CAISESQRGYEQYF.

The chain uses TRBV2 and TRBJ2-1; 8 positions agree with TRBD2. The germline V gene has CDR1 SNHLY and CDR2 FYNNEI. There are 15 residues in the CDR3. V lost 7 bases and J lost 7; bases outside the gene matches: 12. CDR3 loop: CASIGTGGRRNEQFF. The DNA of the CDR3 is TGTGCCAGCATAGGCACGGGGGGGCGTCGGAATGAGCAGTTCTTC.

The chain has TRBV9 and TRBJ2-3; a weak D match, TRBD2 (6 bases). This CDR3 is 15 amino acids long. The germline V gene has CDR1 SGDLS and CDR2 YYNGEE. Trimming removed 3 bases from V and 9 bases from J, with 20 bases in between. Written as DNA, the CDR3 is TGTGCCAGCAGCGGTGGCGGGGCAGGATCGGGGACGCAGTATTTT. Translated, it gives CASSGGGAGSGTQYF. Filled out from reference TRBV9 and TRBJ2-3, the complete variable domain reads DSGVTQTPKHLITATGQRVTLRCSPRSGDLSVYWYQQSLDQGLQFLIQYYNGEERAKGNILERFSAQQFPDLHSELNLSSLELGDSALYFCASSGGGAGSGTQYFGPGTRLTVL.

This chain joins TRBV4-1 and TRBJ2-5; D is undetermined. Per the germline V gene, CDR1 is MGHRA and CDR2 is YSYEKL. V gave up 0 bases and J gave up 5 bases, with 16 bases separating them. The CDR3 consists of 16 residues. The CDR3 nucleotides are TGCGCCAGCAGCCAAGATCTTTGGAAGGTGCGGGAGACCCAGTACTTC. Protein sequence: CASSQDLWKVRETQYF.

The chain links TRBV2 to TRBJ2-2, with 9 bases aligning to TRBD2. This CDR3 has 18 residues. V was pared by 7 bases and J by 0 bases, with 12 bases of the junction left unmatched. The germline gives CDR1 SNHLY, CDR2 FYNNEI. The CDR3 loop reads CASNTLSSGDTNTGELFF. DNA for the CDR3: TGTGCCAGCAATACATTATCTAGCGGGGATACGAACACCGGGGAGCTGTTTTTT.

V gene TRBV6-5 combines with J gene TRBJ2-5, with 8 bases aligning to TRBD2. The germline gives CDR1 MNHEY, CDR2 SVGAGI. The V and J ends lost 8 bases and 2 bases, in that order; junction bases with no gene match: 7. The CDR3 spans 14 residues. CDR3 nucleotides: TGTGCCAGCTCAGGGCTAGCGGGTCAAGAGACCCAGTACTTC. The encoded protein is CASSGLAGQETQYF.

This clone was detected a few times. The chain combines TRBV4-1 with TRBJ2-1; D is perhaps TRBD1 (6 bases). Germline V gene lookup returns CDR1 MGHRA and CDR2 YSYEKL. This CDR3 has 15 amino acids. The V end lost 1 base, the J end lost 4 bases, and 11 bases lay between the germline ends. The CDR3 DNA reads TGCGCCAGCAGCCAAGTCCGGACAGCATACAATGAGCAGTTCTTC. Translated: CASSQVRTAYNEQFF.

The chain links TRBV12-5 to TRBJ2-3, with 10 positions matching TRBD2. CDR1 LGHNT and CDR2 FRNRAP come from the germline V gene. The V gene end was trimmed by 2 bases and the J gene end by 2 bases; junction bases not matched to a gene: 4. This CDR3 spans 16 amino acids. The CDR3 nucleotides read TGTGCTAGTGGTTTGCGTAGCGGGGGGTTCACAGATACGCAGTATTTT. It specifies CASGLRSGGFTDTQYF.

The chain is built from TRBV4-1 and TRBJ2-3; TRBD2 matches 9 bases. The CDR3 consists of 17 residues. The trim removed 4 bases at V and 6 bases at J, leaving 14 bases unmatched. Per germline, CDR1 MGHRA and CDR2 YSYEKL. The CDR3: CASSPILSSGIMDTQYF. The CDR3, as DNA: TGCGCCAGCAGCCCTATTCTCTCTAGCGGGATCATGGATACGCAGTATTTT.

The rearrangement joins TRBV9 to TRBJ2-3; TRBD1 matches 9 bases. CDR3 length: 13 residues. V lost 9 bases, J lost 3 bases, and 5 bases stayed unmatched. Germline lookup yields CDR1 SGDLS and CDR2 YYNGEE. The CDR3 region has the DNA TGTGCCACCGGGACAGGGAAGACAGATACGCAGTATTTT. Translated: CATGTGKTDTQYF. Together with reference TRBV9 and TRBJ2-3, the CDR3 gives the full variable domain: DSGVTQTPKHLITATGQRVTLRCSPRSGDLSVYWYQQSLDQGLQFLIQYYNGEERAKGNILERFSAQQFPDLHSELNLSSLELGDSALYFCATGTGKTDTQYFGPGTRLTVL.

The chain joins TRBV25-1 to TRBJ1-2, with D unclear. Trimming cost V 4 bases and J 3 bases, with 21 bases left between them. Looked up from germline, CDR1 is MGHDK and CDR2 is SYGVNS. The CDR3 totals 17 residues. The CDR3 DNA sequence: TGTGCCAGCAGTGGAACAAGAGGGAAGGACCTAGACTATGGCTACACCTTC. This codes for CASSGTRGKDLDYGYTF.

The rearrangement joins TRBV5-4 to TRBJ1-2, with 8 bases lining up with TRBD1. Losses at the gene ends were 0 bases for V and 6 bases for J; bases not matched to a gene: 7. Germline values: CDR1 SGHNT, CDR2 YYREEE (reference sequence). The CDR3 runs to 15 residues. CDR3 loop: CASSLARQGSDGYTF. As DNA, the CDR3 is TGTGCCAGCAGCTTGGCTCGACAGGGGTCGGATGGCTACACCTTC.

The chain carries TRBV5-6 and TRBJ2-1; 7 bases line up with TRBD2. The CDR3 sequence is 17 residues long. V was clipped by 4 bases and J by 5 bases; unmatched bases: 15. CDR1 is SGHDT, CDR2 YYEEEE, per germline. Here the CDR3 reads CASSEITSVVRDNEQFF. CDR3 DNA: TGTGCCAGCAGCGAGATCACTAGCGTGGTACGAGACAATGAGCAGTTCTTC.

This chain joins TRBV5-1 and TRBJ2-1; D might be TRBD1 (6 bases). The CDR3 is 14 amino acids. Germline-derived CDR1 and CDR2 are SGHRS and YFSETQ. V lost 3 bases, J lost 5 bases, and 12 bases lay in between. The CDR3 sequence is CASSSTGGNNEQFF. The CDR3 DNA reads as TGCGCCAGCAGCTCAACTGGGGGCAACAATGAGCAGTTCTTC. Based on the CDR3 plus reference TRBV5-1 and TRBJ2-1, the full variable domain is KAGVTQTPRYLIKTRGQQVTLSCSPISGHRSVSWYQQTPGQGLQFLFEYFSETQRNKGNFPGRFSGRQFSNSRSEMNVSTLELGDSALYLCASSSTGGNNEQFFGPGTRLTVL.

The chain recombines TRBV4-1 with TRBJ2-1; 7 positions agree with TRBD2. Germline assignment: CDR1 MGHRA and CDR2 YSYEKL. There are 14 residues in the CDR3. Trimming at V came to 4 bases and at J to 8 bases, leaving 8 bases not matched to a gene. CDR3 DNA sequence: TGCGCCAGCAGCCCCTGGGGGGGAGGCGATGAGCAGTTCTTC. Translating it yields CASSPWGGGDEQFF.

The chain has TRBV19 and TRBJ1-5, with TRBD1 as a possible D gene (6 bases). The V end was cut by 6 bases, the J end by 5 bases, with 20 bases between. This CDR3 has 16 amino acids. CDR1 is LNHDA, CDR2 SQIVND, per germline (reference sequence). The CDR3 nucleotides read TGTGCCAGTAGCCCCTTCAGGGGAAAAATATATCAGCCCCAGCATTTT. Protein: CASSPFRGKIYQPQHF. Using reference TRBV19 and TRBJ1-5 for the parts outside the CDR3, the full variable domain is DGGITQSPKYLFRKEGQNVTLSCEQNLNHDAMYWYRQDPGQGLRLIYYSQIVNDFQKGDIAEGYSVSREKKESFPLTVTSAQKNPTAFYLCASSPFRGKIYQPQHFGDGTRLSIL.

The chain recombines TRBV4-1 with TRBJ2-3; TRBD2 agrees at 11 bases. Trimming at V came to 4 bases and at J to 0 bases, leaving 15 bases not matched to a gene. CDR1 MGHRA and CDR2 YSYEKL come from the germline V gene. The CDR3 loop spans 20 amino acids. The DNA of the CDR3 is TGCGCCAGCAGCCCAACTATTTCGGGACTAGCGGAATTTAGCACAGATACGCAGTATTTT. Protein product: CASSPTISGLAEFSTDTQYF.

The chain couples TRBV5-1 to TRBJ2-1; 8 bases line up with TRBD1. Germline V gene lookup returns CDR1 SGHRS and CDR2 YFSETQ. The CDR3 sequence is 16 residues long. V dropped 4 bases and J dropped 4; count of bases not matched to a gene: 10. The CDR3 is CASSLTAGTGYNEQFF. The CDR3 bases are TGCGCCAGCAGCCTAACGGCCGGGACAGGTTACAATGAGCAGTTCTTC.

V gene TRBV28 combines with J gene TRBJ1-4, with TRBD1 matching 8 bases. The germline gives CDR1 MDHEN, CDR2 SYDVKM. Unmatched junction bases numbered 10, after V lost 7 bases and J lost 12 bases. This CDR3 is 13 amino acids long. This CDR3 is CASTLGGQVELFF. The CDR3 bases are TGTGCCAGCACCCTGGGGGGACAGGTAGAACTGTTTTTT.

The rearrangement uses TRBV10-3 and TRBJ2-7; 8 bases match TRBD1. Per the germline V gene, CDR1 is ENHRY and CDR2 is SYGVKD. This CDR3 contains 16 residues. V lost 6 bases and J lost 7; bases outside the gene matches: 17. CDR3 bases: TGTGCCATCAGAGTCGACAGGGGAATGTTGACGGGGGAGCAGTACTTC. The encoded protein is CAIRVDRGMLTGEQYF.

This sequence joins TRBV7-2 and TRBJ2-1, with 9 positions matching TRBD1. With 9 bases clipped from V and 6 bases from J, the junction kept 6 bases outside the gene matches. The CDR3 loop spans 13 amino acids. CDR1 and CDR2 (germline): SGHTA, FQGNSA. The CDR3 spells CARGGQGTNEQFF. In DNA, the CDR3 is TGTGCCAGGGGGGGACAGGGAACCAATGAGCAGTTCTTC.

The chain combines TRBV4-2 with TRBJ2-7; 9 bases map to TRBD2. Germline-derived CDR1 and CDR2 are LGHNA and YNFKEQ. There are 16 residues in the CDR3. The trim removed 2 bases at V and 1 base at J, leaving 6 bases unmatched. This CDR3 reads CASSQPNSGRSYEQYF. The CDR3, as DNA: TGTGCCAGCAGCCAACCAAATAGCGGGAGATCCTACGAGCAGTACTTC.